A single sample is the source of the 10 T cell receptor beta chains below, sequenced in a study of blood T cell repertoires in COVID-19 (dated by TCRdb to about 2020). Libraries were built with the immunoSEQ multiplex PCR assay. TCRdb holds this immuneACCESS table with in-frame rearrangements only. Some clones are missing; in checked studies, unresolved V genes explain under half, and the rest has no known cause. The sample table lists 95,000 to 100,000 clones, about 90% of them with a count of one. Approximately 15% of the sample is taken by the ten largest. Sequencing was carried out using peripheral blood. All receptors come from a man aged 50 or older with acute or convalescent COVID-19.

This clone was picked up one time. The genes are TRBV5-4 and TRBJ2-7; 9 bases line up with TRBD1. The length of the CDR3 is 18 residues. Germline V gene lookup returns CDR1 SGHNT and CDR2 YYREEE (reference sequence). Trimming took 4 bases from V and 5 from J; bases not matched to a gene: 19. The CDR3 loop is CASSPTPGKGQGRNEQYF. In DNA form, the CDR3 reads TGTGCCAGCAGCCCCACCCCAGGGAAGGGACAGGGCAGGAACGAGCAGTACTTC.

The CDR3 loop is CASSLGQGRYEQYF. The DNA for the CDR3 is TGCGCCAGCAGCTTAGGACAGGGGCGTTACGAGCAGTACTTC. V is TRBV5-1 and J is TRBJ2-7, with TRBD1 identical over 9 bases. Trimming took 2 bases from V and 4 from J; bases not matched to a gene: 4. CDR1 and CDR2 from the germline V gene are SGHRS and YFSETQ. The CDR3 is 14 amino acids.

The gene calls are TRBV3-1 (or the pseudogene TRBV3-2) and TRBJ2-1, with 11 positions matching TRBD2. The CDR3 contains 17 residues. In germline, CDR1 is LGHDT, CDR2 YNNKEL (reference sequence). After removal of 0 bases from V and 7 bases from J, the junction contained 8 bases not matched to a gene. CDR3 residues: CASSQERGTSGLNEQFF. For the CDR3, the DNA is TGTGCCAGCAGCCAAGAACGTGGGACTAGCGGTTTAAATGAGCAGTTCTTC.

The chain carries TRBV5-8 and TRBJ1-5; D call uncertain. The germline CDR1 and CDR2 sequences are SGHTS and YDEGEE. This CDR3 spans 12 amino acids. With 1 base removed from V and 6 bases from J, the gap between germline ends came to 5 bases. The CDR3 DNA follows: TGTGCCAGCAGCTTGATCCTTCAGCCCCAGCATTTT. Encoded protein: CASSLILQPQHF. The complete variable domain, with remaining parts taken from reference TRBV5-8 and TRBJ1-5, reads EAGVTQSPTHLIKTRGQQATLRCSPISGHTSVYWYQQALGLGLQFLLWYDEGEERNRGNFPPRFSGRQFPNYSSELNVNALELEDSALYLCASSLILQPQHFGDGTRLSIL.

This chain links TRBV19 with TRBJ2-7, with 9 bases aligning to TRBD1. This CDR3 is built from 15 residues. Germline lookup yields CDR1 LNHDA and CDR2 SQIVND (reference sequence). V shed 9 bases, J shed 0 bases, and the junction held 9 bases outside the gene matches. The CDR3 region is CASTPGTGISYEQYF. DNA of the CDR3: TGTGCCAGCACACCTGGGACAGGGATCTCCTACGAGCAGTACTTC.

The chain carries TRBV5-4 and TRBJ2-1; 9 bases map to TRBD2. V trimming: 4 bases; J trimming: 4 bases; junction bases outside the gene matches: 12. CDR1 is SGHNT and CDR2 is YYREEE in the germline V gene (reference sequence). The CDR3 sequence is 17 residues long. The CDR3 spells CASSLEEGLAAYNEQFF. The CDR3 region has the DNA TGTGCCAGCAGCCTGGAGGAGGGACTAGCAGCATACAATGAGCAGTTCTTC.

V usage is TRBV7-3 and J usage is TRBJ1-2; tentative D call: TRBD1 (5 bases). Germline V CDR1 and CDR2: SGHTA, FQGTGA. This CDR3 comprises 15 residues. The V end was cut by 2 bases, the J end by 5 bases, with 15 bases between. The CDR3 sequence: CASSLYRGSEYGYTF. CDR3 in DNA: TGTGCCAGCAGCTTATATCGGGGGAGTGAGTATGGCTACACCTTC.

This clone was seen once. The V gene is TRBV27, the J gene TRBJ1-5, with a tentative D call TRBD1 (6 bases). V lost 2 bases to trimming and J lost 0 bases, with 11 bases between them. Germline CDR1 MNHEY, CDR2 SMNVEV (reference sequence). CDR3 length: 16 residues. The CDR3 reads CASSLVSGHSNQPQHF. In DNA, the CDR3 is TGTGCCAGCAGTTTAGTATCGGGACATAGCAATCAGCCCCAGCATTTT.

The gene calls are TRBV6-5 and TRBJ2-3; TRBD2 matches at 12 bases. The CDR3 runs to 14 residues. The germline V gene encodes CDR1 MNHEY and CDR2 SVGAGI. Trimming at V came to 8 bases and at J to 2 bases, leaving 2 bases not matched to a gene. The DNA of the CDR3 is TGTGCCAGCGCTAGCGGGGGGGCCACAGATACGCAGTATTTT. Its protein product is CASASGGATDTQYF.

The V gene is TRBV28, the J gene TRBJ2-3, with 10 nucleotides matching TRBD2. Germline values: CDR1 MDHEN, CDR2 SYDVKM. The CDR3 length is 15 residues. V lost 3 bases, J lost 6 bases, and 6 bases stayed unmatched. The CDR3 here is CASSFQGSGGDTQYF. DNA of the CDR3: TGTGCCAGCAGTTTTCAAGGTAGCGGGGGGGATACGCAGTATTTT.